This T cell receptor (beta chain) was captured in a study of vaccination effects on CD4 cells after COVID-19. Overall study: Participants got two doses of BNT162b2 or mRNA-1273 vaccine. General study points: Clones arising from infection and from vaccination showed marked clonal contraction late after vaccination.

This clone was counted only a few times. Its antigen is not known. Expansion of antigen-specific CD4+ T cells with viral peptide pools was carried out by the ViraFEST assay before sequencing. Scientists isolated CD4+ T cells after a roughly nine-day culture period ended. Convalescent patients had PCR-confirmed SARS-CoV-2 infection between March and December 2020. Use of an HIV-1 Nef peptide pool defined the negative control culture. Assay: immunoSEQ multiplex PCR; the TCRdb copy retains only in-frame clones and omits some. This sample has under 70,000 clones, with around 76% found just once. V was trimmed by 0 bases and J by 3 bases, leaving 9 bases between them. The V gene's germline CDR1 is LGHDT and CDR2 YNNKEL (reference sequence). This CDR3 has 15 residues.

Sequences were derived from CD4+ T cells from PBMCs cultured with HIV peptides, sampled before COVID-19 vaccination. Indicated subset: HIV-1 Nef peptide pool negative control/reference culture. The genes are TRBV3-1 (or the pseudogene TRBV3-2) and TRBJ1-5; no clear D gene. The TCR was taken from a human donor who had a prior SARS-CoV-2 infection. CDR3 loop: CASSQDPQSNQPQHF. CDR3 in DNA: TGTGCCAGCAGCCAAGATCCCCAGTCCAATCAGCCCCAGCATTTT.